Each of the 29 T cell receptor beta chains below was sequenced from the same sample in a study of T cell responses to AZD1222 COVID-19 vaccine. TCRdb's copy holds only in-frame clones and misses some; the assay was immunoSEQ multiplex PCR. The table includes about 120,000 clones, over 75% detected once. Sample: peripheral blood, taken on day 0 of AZD1222 vaccination. The receptor source for this set is an adult in good health.

Here the CDR3 DNA reads TGTGCCAGCAGCCAAATATATGGCTACACCTTC. Amino acids: CASSQIYGYTF. The J gene is TRBJ1-2, the V gene TRBV3-1 (or the pseudogene TRBV3-2), with no clear D. The V and J ends lost 2 bases and 5 bases respectively, with 3 bases between them. CDR1 and CDR2 (germline): LGHDT, YNNKEL (reference sequence). CDR3 length: 11 residues.

To note about this clone: The germline gene is not matched at one end of the junction; a read error may be the cause. The genes are TRBV7-7 and TRBJ1-5; no reliable D call. The CDR3 spans 15 residues. Germline V gives CDR1 SSHAT, CDR2 FNYEAQ (reference sequence). CDR3 region: CASSLSVRGNQPQHF. The CDR3 bases are TGTGCTAGCAGCTTAAGCGTCAGAGGCAATCAGCCCCAGCATTTT.

The chain links TRBV24-1 to TRBJ2-3; 7 nucleotides match TRBD2. Germline values: CDR1 KGHDR, CDR2 SFDVKD. V shed 0 bases, J shed 5 bases, and the junction held 10 bases outside the gene matches. This CDR3 contains 17 residues. CDR3 in DNA: TGTGCCACCAGTGATTTGTTTAGTATGGGGGGGGTAGATACGCAGTATTTT. This gives the protein CATSDLFSMGGVDTQYF.

The chain has TRBV5-1 and TRBJ1-6, with D perhaps TRBD1 (5 bases). The CDR3 extends over 14 amino acids. Trimming cost V 7 bases and J 6 bases, with 14 bases left between them. The germline CDR1 and CDR2 sequences are SGHRS and YFSETQ. CDR3 residues: CASRRGESNSPLHF. CDR3 coding DNA: TGCGCCAGCCGCCGAGGGGAATCTAATTCACCCCTCCACTTT.

The chain is built from TRBV19 and TRBJ1-1, with D perhaps matching TRBD1 (5 bases). Trimming removed 6 bases from V and 1 base from J, with 15 bases in between. The CDR3 is made up of 15 amino acids. Germline values: CDR1 LNHDA, CDR2 SQIVND (reference sequence). The DNA of the CDR3 is TGTGCCAGTAGCTATGGACGACAGCCGAACACTGAAGCTTTCTTT. Translated, it gives CASSYGRQPNTEAFF. Drawing the rest from reference TRBV19 and TRBJ1-1, the complete variable domain is DGGITQSPKYLFRKEGQNVTLSCEQNLNHDAMYWYRQDPGQGLRLIYYSQIVNDFQKGDIAEGYSVSREKKESFPLTVTSAQKNPTAFYLCASSYGRQPNTEAFFGQGTRLTVV.

This clone showed up just once. One base away lies a much larger clone, so this may be a sequencing read error. Other DNA sequences from this sample encode an identical CDR3 as well. The chain recombines TRBV12-3 or TRBV12-4 with TRBJ1-5; no clear D. CDR3 size: 12 residues. The V end lost 3 bases, the J end lost 4 bases, and 4 bases lay between the germline ends. The CDR3 region has the DNA TGTGCCAGCAGTTTTGGTAATCAGCCCCAGCATTTT. Protein: CASSFGNQPQHF.

The chain uses TRBV10-2 and TRBJ1-2; weak D call: TRBD1 (5 bases). Germline CDR1 WSHSY, CDR2 SAAADI. This CDR3 contains 13 residues. V shed 2 bases and J shed 8 bases, with 12 bases lying between them. The CDR3 DNA sequence: TGCGCCAGCAGTGAGCAGGACCGGGGCGGCTACACCTTC. Translation gives CASSEQDRGGYTF.

V usage is TRBV7-7 and J usage is TRBJ2-2; TRBD2 matches 12 bases. The CDR3 spans 15 residues. With V trimmed by 4 bases and J by 7 bases, 4 bases remained unmatched. Per germline, CDR1 SSHAT and CDR2 FNYEAQ (reference sequence). This CDR3 is CASSSGLAGNGELFF. The DNA of the CDR3 is TGTGCCAGCAGCTCGGGACTAGCGGGCAACGGGGAGCTGTTTTTT. Using reference TRBV7-7 and TRBJ2-2 for the parts outside the CDR3, the full variable domain is GAGVSQSPRYKVTKRGQDVTLRCDPISSHATLYWYQQALGQGPEFLTYFNYEAQPDKSGLPSDRFSAERPEGSISTLTIQRTEQRDSAMYRCASSSGLAGNGELFFGEGSRLTVL.

This clone was counted a single time. The J gene is TRBJ1-1, the V gene TRBV11-2, with D unresolved. The germline V gene has CDR1 SGHAT and CDR2 FQNNGV. The ends were cut back, 0 bases at V and 1 base at J, with 6 bases in the middle. The CDR3 consists of 14 residues. CDR3 region: CASSLDPSNTEAFF. The CDR3 coding sequence is TGTGCCAGCAGCTTAGATCCATCGAACACTGAAGCTTTCTTT.

This rearrangement joins TRBV6-6 to TRBJ1-1; D unresolved. V was pared by 4 bases and J by 3 bases, with 12 bases between. CDR3 length: 14 residues. CDR1 MNHNY and CDR2 SVGAGI come from the germline V gene (reference sequence). This chain's CDR3 is CASSSRVPDTEAFF. The CDR3 coding sequence is TGTGCCAGCAGTTCTAGGGTTCCCGACACTGAAGCTTTCTTT.

The J gene is TRBJ1-6, the V gene TRBV9; unclear D gene. CDR1 is SGDLS and CDR2 is YYNGEE in the germline V gene. The CDR3 totals 16 residues. V was pared by 3 bases and J by 0 bases, with 10 bases between. The CDR3 region has the DNA TGTGCCAGCAGCGCCACTTGGATCTCCTATAATTCACCCCTCCACTTT. As protein: CASSATWISYNSPLHF.

In its sample, this clone was seen once. V gene TRBV18 combines with J gene TRBJ2-3; 8 bases fit TRBD1. V gave up 5 bases and J gave up 3 bases; unmatched junction bases: 13. Germline lookup yields CDR1 KGHSH and CDR2 LQKENI. The CDR3 contains 17 residues. The CDR3 DNA is TGTGCCAGCTCATCTCATCGGACAGGGAGATTGACAGATACGCAGTATTTT. Residues: CASSSHRTGRLTDTQYF.

A remark on this clone: Relative to the germline gene, one junction end is altered; a read error may explain this. The V call is TRBV7-7, the J call TRBJ2-7; D may be TRBD2 (6 bases). Germline V gives CDR1 SSHAT, CDR2 FNYEAQ (reference sequence). The length of the CDR3 is 16 residues. This chain's CDR3 is CASSPIAGRPYDEQYF. The DNA for the CDR3 is TGTGCTAGCAGCCCCATCGCGGGGCGTCCGTATGACGAGCAGTACTTC.

V is TRBV7-2 and J is TRBJ1-2, with D tentatively TRBD1 (5 bases). V dropped 3 bases and J dropped 4 bases, with 9 bases sitting between them. The CDR3 is made up of 13 amino acids. Germline CDR1 is SGHTA and CDR2 is FQGNSA. This CDR3 reads CASSLGPTYGYTF. In nucleotides, the CDR3 is TGTGCCAGCAGCTTGGGGCCAACCTATGGCTACACCTTC.

V gene TRBV6-5 combines with J gene TRBJ1-1; the match to TRBD1 covers 7 bases. The germline gives CDR1 MNHEY, CDR2 SVGAGI. This CDR3 is built from 15 residues. J gave up 1 base and V 6 bases, and 8 bases lay outside the gene matches. CDR3 DNA sequence: TGTGCCAGCAGCAGGACAGGTCTTTCGAACACTGAAGCTTTCTTT. It yields the protein CASSRTGLSNTEAFF.

The V call is TRBV7-8, the J call TRBJ2-7; D unclear. The CDR3 has 14 amino acids. V was cut by 1 base and J by 2 bases, with 9 bases left in between. The V gene's germline CDR1 is SGHVS and CDR2 FQNEAQ. The CDR3, as DNA: TGTGCCAGCAGCTTAGGCCGTACCCCCTACGAGCAGTACTTC. Its translation is CASSLGRTPYEQYF.

As concerns this clone: Other nucleotide sequences in the sample specify the same CDR3. The chain uses TRBV18 and TRBJ2-5; D uncertain. Germline CDR1 is KGHSH and CDR2 is LQKENI. The CDR3 covers 13 residues. V was clipped by 3 bases and J by 1 base, with 6 bases between them. The chain's CDR3 is CASSPGLQETQYF. The CDR3 nucleotides read TGTGCCAGCTCACCGGGCCTCCAAGAGACCCAGTACTTC.

The chain is built from TRBV4-2 and TRBJ2-3; the D is unclear. CDR1 LGHNA and CDR2 YNFKEQ come from the germline V gene. V was cut by 4 bases and J by 4 bases, with 15 bases left in between. CDR3 size: 15 residues. The CDR3 nucleotides read TGTGCCAGCAGCCCCCCTGGTACTGGCTCAGATACGCAGTATTTT. Translated: CASSPPGTGSDTQYF.

This clone turned up a few times. The V and J genes are TRBV18 and TRBJ2-2; 8 bases are a match to TRBD1. Losses at the gene ends were 3 bases for V and 5 bases for J; bases not matched to a gene: 5. CDR1 and CDR2 from the germline V gene are KGHSH and LQKENI. The CDR3 length is 15 residues. Here the CDR3 DNA reads TGTGCCAGCTCACCTGGGACAGGTAGAACCGGGGAGCTGTTTTTT. It encodes CASSPGTGRTGELFF.

The CDR3 region is CASSSLAGVKDTQYF. The CDR3 DNA sequence: TGTGCCAGCAGTTCTCTAGCGGGGGTAAAAGATACGCAGTATTTT. The chain employs TRBV6-2 or TRBV6-3 and TRBJ2-3; TRBD2 aligns across 10 bases. J gave up 5 bases and V 4 bases, and 6 bases lay outside the gene matches. Looked up from germline, CDR1 is MNHEY and CDR2 is SVGEGT. This CDR3 comprises 15 residues.

Comment on this clone: One end of the junction is discordant with germline, which a read error may explain. J is TRBJ2-1 and V is TRBV7-7, with 14 nucleotides matching TRBD2. The CDR3 runs 16 residues. CDR1 and CDR2 (germline): SSHAT, FNYEAQ (reference sequence). The chain's CDR3 is CASSLAGTSGRNEQFF. CDR3 in DNA: TGTGCTAGCAGCTTAGCGGGGACTAGCGGGAGAAATGAGCAGTTCTTC.

This clone turned up a few times. The chain joins TRBV6-2 or TRBV6-3 to TRBJ1-4, with D hard to call. V lost 4 bases and J lost 7, with 19 bases in between. CDR1 MNHEY and CDR2 SVGEGT come from the germline V gene. This CDR3 is built from 16 residues. The CDR3 DNA reads TGTGCCAGCAGTTTCCCTAGAGGGATGGGGTCTGAAAAACTGTTTTTT. Its translation: CASSFPRGMGSEKLFF.

This chain joins TRBV12-5 and TRBJ2-7; D is possibly TRBD1 or TRBD2 (5 bases each). The CDR3 is 15 amino acids. The germline V gene encodes CDR1 LGHNT and CDR2 FRNRAP. V lost 3 bases, J lost 4 bases, and 16 bases lay in between. CDR3 DNA: TGTGCTAGTGGTTTAAATCCTGAGGGGATGTACGAGCAGTACTTC. Encoded protein: CASGLNPEGMYEQYF.

The chain is built from TRBV2 and TRBJ2-1; possibly TRBD2 for D (6 bases). The CDR3 is made up of 15 amino acids. Germline V gene sequence: CDR1 SNHLY, CDR2 FYNNEI. V lost 3 bases, J lost 10 bases, and 19 bases lay in between. CDR3 sequence reads: CASSDWRDLAGEQFF. The CDR3 DNA reads TGTGCCAGCAGTGATTGGCGGGATCTAGCAGGCGAGCAGTTCTTC.

J is TRBJ2-7 and V is TRBV4-2, with 8 bases that match TRBD2. V was pared by 0 bases and J by 5 bases, with 12 bases of the junction left unmatched. Germline CDR1 and CDR2: LGHNA and YNFKEQ. The CDR3 extends over 17 amino acids. This CDR3 reads CASSQDTVAGGMNEQYF. CDR3 bases: TGTGCCAGCAGCCAAGATACGGTGGCGGGGGGTATGAACGAGCAGTACTTC.

The V gene is TRBV24-1, the J gene TRBJ2-1; 12 positions agree with TRBD2. The CDR3 loop spans 14 amino acids. The V segment lost 6 bases and the J segment 7 bases; nucleotides outside the gene matches: 3. From germline, CDR1 is KGHDR and CDR2 SFDVKD. The CDR3 region has the DNA TGTGCCACCAGTTCGACTAGCGGGAGTAATGAGCAGTTCTTC. This encodes CATSSTSGSNEQFF.

The V call is TRBV18, the J call TRBJ2-2; the match to TRBD2 covers 12 bases. Germline V lookup: CDR1 KGHSH, CDR2 LQKENI. Trimming at V came to 5 bases and at J to 2 bases, leaving 9 bases not matched to a gene. The length of the CDR3 is 18 residues. CDR3 amino acids: CASSFRLAGEGNTGELFF. Written as DNA, the CDR3 is TGTGCCAGCTCATTTCGACTAGCGGGGGAAGGAAACACCGGGGAGCTGTTTTTT.

The CDR3 region has the DNA TGCAGTGCTAGTCGGGACACACACAATGAGCAGTTCTTC. Protein product: CSASRDTHNEQFF. The chain joins TRBV20-1 to TRBJ2-1; possibly TRBD1 for D (6 bases). Trimming cost V 3 bases and J 5 bases, with 11 bases left between them. This CDR3 spans 13 amino acids. CDR1 is DFQATT and CDR2 is SNEGSKA in the germline V gene (reference sequence).

This chain joins TRBV6-1 and TRBJ1-4, with D maybe TRBD1 (5 bases). The V gene's germline CDR1 is MNHNS and CDR2 SASEGT. V dropped 2 bases and J dropped 7 bases, with 23 bases sitting between them. The CDR3 length is 18 residues. Here the CDR3 DNA reads TGTGCCAGCAGTGAAATTAGGTGGCAGGGTGATAATTTTGAAAAACTGTTTTTT. Encoded protein: CASSEIRWQGDNFEKLFF.